A single sample is the source of the 32 T cell receptor beta chains below, sequenced in a study of cytomegalovirus exposure and HLA in healthy donors. PCR primers comprised 60 Vbeta and 13 Jbeta primers. Produced via immunoSEQ multiplex PCR; TCRdb's table is partial and in-frame only. The data hold around 140,000 clones, with 75% to 90% observed a single time. Material: PBMCs. These receptors originate from a man aged 35-49 years in good health and CMV-seronegative.

This clone was detected a few times. CDR3 sequence: CASTQAWEHGYTF. As DNA, the CDR3 is TGTGCCAGCACCCAAGCCTGGGAGCATGGCTACACCTTC. This rearrangement joins TRBV6-5 to TRBJ1-2; D not certain. The CDR3 contains 13 residues. Germline V gene lookup returns CDR1 MNHEY and CDR2 SVGAGI. V lost 7 bases to trimming and J lost 6 bases, with 15 bases between them.

The chain links TRBV5-6 to TRBJ2-7, with D perhaps matching TRBD2 (5 bases). V was clipped by 4 bases and J by 7 bases, with 9 bases between them. The germline V gene has CDR1 SGHDT and CDR2 YYEEEE. This CDR3 is 11 amino acids long. CDR3 loop: CASSIEGEQYF. The CDR3 DNA reads as TGTGCCAGCAGCATAGAGGGTGAGCAGTACTTC.

This chain connects TRBV5-4 to TRBJ1-1; tentative D call: TRBD1 (5 bases). CDR3 length: 16 residues. CDR1 is SGHNT and CDR2 is YYREEE in the germline V gene (reference sequence). V was clipped by 0 bases and J by 4 bases, with 16 bases between them. This CDR3 reads CASSLAASIGATEAFF. DNA for the CDR3: TGTGCCAGCAGCTTGGCGGCTTCCATAGGGGCCACTGAAGCTTTCTTT.

This clone was seen a handful of times. The chain uses TRBV6-1 and TRBJ1-4; D gene uncertain. The CDR3 has 15 amino acids. The germline V gene has CDR1 MNHNS and CDR2 SASEGT. Trimming shortened V by 1 base and J by 6 bases, and 12 bases separated the two germline ends. The CDR3 protein is CASSEEAGSHEKLFF. The CDR3 DNA follows: TGTGCCAGCAGTGAAGAAGCTGGGAGCCATGAAAAACTGTTTTTT.

Only a few counts were recorded for this clone. The rearrangement joins TRBV7-9 to TRBJ2-7; 10 bases are a match to TRBD2. CDR3 size: 14 residues. Germline V gene sequence: CDR1 SEHNR, CDR2 FQNEAQ (reference sequence). V lost 6 bases and J lost 6; bases outside the gene matches: 8. The CDR3 loop is CASRGGTSDTEQYF. The CDR3 coding sequence is TGTGCCAGCAGGGGGGGGACTAGCGATACCGAGCAGTACTTC. The full variable domain, with the rest looked up from reference TRBV7-9 and TRBJ2-7, is DTGVSQNPRHKITKRGQNVTFRCDPISEHNRLYWYRQTLGQGPEFLTYFQNEAQLEKSRLLSDRFSAERPKGSFSTLEIQRTEQGDSAMYLCASRGGTSDTEQYFGPGTRLTVT.

This clone showed up just once. The V gene is TRBV7-9, the J gene TRBJ1-1, with 10 bases fitting TRBD1. Germline-derived CDR1 and CDR2 are SEHNR and FQNEAQ (reference sequence). This CDR3 comprises 15 residues. V was pared by 5 bases and J by 3 bases, with 6 bases of the junction left unmatched. The CDR3 DNA reads as TGTGCCAGCAGCCAATCCGGGACAGGGGACACTGAAGCTTTCTTT. It translates to CASSQSGTGDTEAFF.

CDR3 nucleotides: TGTGCCAGCAGTTTCTCCCTAGCGGCCCTCTCCTACGAGCAGTACTTC. It is translated as CASSFSLAALSYEQYF. The chain has TRBV28 and TRBJ2-7, with TRBD2 identical over 7 bases. This CDR3 contains 16 residues. The V gene end was trimmed by 3 bases and the J gene end by 0 bases; junction bases not matched to a gene: 8. The germline V gene encodes CDR1 MDHEN and CDR2 SYDVKM.

In DNA form, the CDR3 reads TGTGCCAGCAGTCTACTCTCACTAGGAAACCACGAGCAGTACTTC. Protein product: CASSLLSLGNHEQYF. The rearrangement uses TRBV28 and TRBJ2-7; a possible D gene is TRBD2 (5 bases). The CDR3 loop spans 15 amino acids. The germline V and J ends were trimmed by 5 bases and 5 bases, with 19 bases remaining between them. CDR1 is MDHEN, CDR2 SYDVKM, per germline.

V and J are TRBV20-1 and TRBJ1-2; no clear D gene. Per germline, CDR1 DFQATT and CDR2 SNEGSKA (reference sequence). This CDR3 region has 11 residues. V was cut by 1 base and J by 7 bases, with 7 bases left in between. CDR3: CSARVDCGYTF. Written as DNA, the CDR3 is TGCAGTGCTAGAGTGGACTGTGGCTACACCTTC.

The gene calls are TRBV9 and TRBJ2-2; the D gene is possibly TRBD1 (6 bases). Trimming removed 4 bases from V and 0 bases from J, with 13 bases in between. CDR1 and CDR2 from the germline V gene are SGDLS and YYNGEE. CDR3 length: 16 residues. CDR3 protein: CASSFAGTPNTGELFF. The CDR3 DNA follows: TGTGCCAGCAGCTTCGCCGGGACACCGAACACCGGGGAGCTGTTTTTT.

On this clone itself: At one of its ends the junction is not consistent with the germline gene, which may arise from a read error. The chain couples TRBV4-3 to TRBJ1-2, with D possibly TRBD1 on 5 matching bases. The CDR3 covers 14 residues. Per the germline V gene, CDR1 is LGHNA and CDR2 is YSLEER. CDR3 coding DNA: TGCGCCAGCAGCCAGGTTGCTCCTCAGGGAATTCCCGTCTTC. This sequence encodes CASSQVAPQGIPVF.

The V and J genes are TRBV4-2 and TRBJ2-6; no clear D gene. Germline CDR1 LGHNA, CDR2 YNFKEQ. The CDR3 consists of 16 residues. Trimming removed 4 bases from V and 0 bases from J, with 10 bases in between. Written as DNA, the CDR3 is TGTGCCAGCAGCCCTGTTTTATACTCTGGGGCCAACGTCCTGACTTTC. Translated: CASSPVLYSGANVLTF.

This sequence joins TRBV7-3 and TRBJ2-3; TRBD2 aligns across 8 bases. The CDR3 sequence is 14 residues long. The germline gives CDR1 SGHTA, CDR2 FQGTGA. V trimming: 5 bases; J trimming: 6 bases; junction bases outside the gene matches: 7. The CDR3 spells CASSHGLAVDTQYF. The CDR3 nucleotides are TGTGCCAGCAGCCATGGACTAGCTGTTGATACGCAGTATTTT.

The rearrangement links TRBV27 to TRBJ2-7; possible D gene TRBD1, 5 bases. Trimming cost V 8 bases and J 7 bases, with 12 bases left between them. The CDR3 consists of 11 residues. Germline values: CDR1 MNHEY, CDR2 SMNVEV (reference sequence). The CDR3 protein is CASDSSREQYF. The CDR3 DNA reads as TGTGCCAGCGACAGTTCTCGGGAGCAGTACTTC.

The J gene is TRBJ1-2, the V gene TRBV5-1; D is undetermined. The CDR3 runs to 13 residues. The germline V gene has CDR1 SGHRS and CDR2 YFSETQ. The V and J ends lost 0 bases and 5 bases respectively, with 8 bases between them. In DNA form, the CDR3 reads TGCGCCAGCAGCTTGGGCCCGGAGTATGGCTACACCTTC. It yields the protein CASSLGPEYGYTF. Looking up the rest from reference TRBV5-1 and TRBJ1-2 gives the full variable domain: KAGVTQTPRYLIKTRGQQVTLSCSPISGHRSVSWYQQTPGQGLQFLFEYFSETQRNKGNFPGRFSGRQFSNSRSEMNVSTLELGDSALYLCASSLGPEYGYTFGSGTRLTVV.

V is TRBV6-5 and J is TRBJ2-1; 9 bases line up with TRBD2. Germline trimming cut 6 bases from V and 2 bases from J; bases unmatched to any gene: 5. This CDR3 spans 15 amino acids. The V gene's germline CDR1 is MNHEY and CDR2 SVGAGI. CDR3 region: CASSRLAVAYNEQFF. CDR3 coding DNA: TGTGCCAGCAGCCGACTAGCGGTCGCCTACAATGAGCAGTTCTTC.

This clone was seen just once. The chain joins TRBV5-1 to TRBJ2-7; D possibly corresponds to TRBD1 (5 bases). Germline CDR1 reads SGHRS; CDR2 reads YFSETQ. With 0 bases removed from V and 7 bases from J, the gap between germline ends came to 17 bases. This CDR3 is 15 amino acids long. For the CDR3, the DNA is TGCGCCAGCAGCTTGGGAGGAGCTCAGGGCGCGGAGCAGTACTTC. Residues: CASSLGGAQGAEQYF. The variable domain in full, completed from reference TRBV5-1 and TRBJ2-7, reads KAGVTQTPRYLIKTRGQQVTLSCSPISGHRSVSWYQQTPGQGLQFLFEYFSETQRNKGNFPGRFSGRQFSNSRSEMNVSTLELGDSALYLCASSLGGAQGAEQYFGPGTRLTVT.

The CDR3 DNA reads TGTGCCAGCCCCAAGGGGCTCCACGAGCAGTACTTC. Encoded protein: CASPKGLHEQYF. This chain connects TRBV27 to TRBJ2-5; D may be TRBD1 (5 bases). The DNA end is a closer match to TRBJ2-7, so the J assignment may be wrong. The CDR3 consists of 12 residues. From germline, CDR1 is MNHEY and CDR2 SMNVEV (reference sequence).

Only one count was recorded for this clone. The V gene is TRBV30, the J gene TRBJ1-1; TRBD1 is a possible D gene (6 bases). With 2 bases removed from V and 5 bases from J, the gap between germline ends came to 12 bases. The germline gives CDR1 GTSNPN, CDR2 SVGIG (reference sequence). The CDR3 covers 13 residues. CDR3 protein: CAWSHSQGTEAFF. The CDR3, as DNA: TGTGCCTGGAGTCACTCTCAGGGGACTGAAGCTTTCTTT. The variable domain in full, with the rest retrieved from reference TRBV30 and TRBJ1-1, is SQTIHQWPATLVQPVGSPLSLECTVEGTSNPNLYWYRQAAGRGLQLLFYSVGIGQISSEVPQNLSASRPQDRQFILSSKKLLLSDSGFYLCAWSHSQGTEAFFGQGTRLTVV.

The rearrangement links TRBV27 to TRBJ2-2; the D gene is possibly TRBD2 (6 bases). From germline, CDR1 is MNHEY and CDR2 SMNVEV (reference sequence). V was clipped by 3 bases and J by 8 bases, with 22 bases between them. CDR3 length equals 17 residues. Written as DNA, the CDR3 is TGTGCCAGCAGTTTTGGCTCGGAGGGGATGGGTGTTGGGGAGCTGTTTTTT. Its translation: CASSFGSEGMGVGELFF.

V gene TRBV15 combines with J gene TRBJ2-7; D ambiguous. Trimming removed 0 bases from V and 1 base from J, with 10 bases in between. This CDR3 has 15 residues. The germline V gene encodes CDR1 LNHNV and CDR2 YYDKDF (reference sequence). DNA of the CDR3: TGTGCCACCAGCAGAGATCTATACGTATCCTACGAGCAGTACTTC. The encoded protein is CATSRDLYVSYEQYF.

This chain uses TRBV7-9 with TRBJ2-3, with 7 bases fitting TRBD2. CDR3 length: 15 amino acids. Germline CDR1 reads SEHNR; CDR2 reads FQNEAQ (reference sequence). J was trimmed by 8 bases and V by 10 bases; bases with no gene match: 18. DNA for the CDR3: TGTGCCACCCCATACCCGGGGGACTACCGCCTTACGCAGTATTTT. Protein product: CATPYPGDYRLTQYF.

This chain joins TRBV7-9 and TRBJ2-5; D might be TRBD2 (6 bases). CDR1 SEHNR and CDR2 FQNEAQ come from the germline V gene (reference sequence). Deletions cut 0 bases from V and 7 bases from J, with 9 bases between. This CDR3 region has 13 residues. In nucleotides, the CDR3 is TGTGCCAGCAGCTTAGCCCTGGGGGGGACCCAGTACTTC. This codes for CASSLALGGTQYF.

This clone was seen a single time. The chain combines TRBV6-1 with TRBJ2-7, with a tentative D call TRBD1 (6 bases). The CDR3 runs 14 residues. Germline values: CDR1 MNHNS, CDR2 SASEGT. V was shortened by 6 bases and J by 6 bases, with 18 bases between the two germline ends. The CDR3 reads CASRKPGDAGEQYF. DNA of the CDR3: TGTGCCAGCAGGAAGCCAGGGGATGCGGGCGAGCAGTACTTC.

The J gene is TRBJ2-1, the V gene TRBV4-1; D is possibly TRBD2 (5 bases). Germline CDR1 MGHRA, CDR2 YSYEKL. CDR3 length equals 16 residues. V lost 2 bases, J lost 0 bases, and 11 bases lay in between. DNA of the CDR3: TGCGCCAGCAGCCAAAGGGAGCTGAGCTCCTACAATGAGCAGTTCTTC. It specifies CASSQRELSSYNEQFF.

The rearrangement joins TRBV19 to TRBJ2-7; TRBD2 agrees at 8 bases. V was clipped by 5 bases and J by 7 bases; unmatched bases: 10. The CDR3 is 14 residues long. CDR1 LNHDA and CDR2 SQIVND come from the germline V gene (reference sequence). The DNA of the CDR3 is TGTGCCAGTAGTCCCTTAGTAGCGGGAAGGGAGCAGTACTTC. Encoded protein: CASSPLVAGREQYF.

The rearrangement links TRBV7-2 to TRBJ2-3, with 7 bases matching TRBD2. V dropped 3 bases and J dropped 4; count of bases not matched to a gene: 4. Germline CDR1 is SGHTA and CDR2 is FQGNSA. The CDR3 contains 14 residues. The CDR3: CASSFNRGADTQYF. CDR3 nucleotide sequence: TGTGCCAGCAGCTTCAACCGGGGGGCAGATACGCAGTATTTT.

This clone is a singleton in its sample. The gene calls are TRBV9 and TRBJ2-1; D call uncertain. Germline V gives CDR1 SGDLS, CDR2 YYNGEE. The CDR3 sequence is 13 residues long. V lost 3 bases, J lost 3 bases, and 7 bases lay in between. The CDR3, as DNA: TGTGCCAGCAGCGGTCAGATCTACAATGAGCAGTTCTTC. It is translated as CASSGQIYNEQFF. Using reference TRBV9 and TRBJ2-1 for the parts outside the CDR3, the full variable domain is DSGVTQTPKHLITATGQRVTLRCSPRSGDLSVYWYQQSLDQGLQFLIQYYNGEERAKGNILERFSAQQFPDLHSELNLSSLELGDSALYFCASSGQIYNEQFFGPGTRLTVL.

This clone was counted only a few times. This sequence joins TRBV10-3 and TRBJ1-2, with D perhaps matching TRBD1 (5 bases). Germline V gives CDR1 ENHRY, CDR2 SYGVKD. V shed 1 base and J shed 8 bases, with 11 bases lying between them. There are 13 residues in the CDR3. The CDR3 DNA reads TGTGCCATCAGTGAGTTAACAGGTGGCGGCTACACCTTC. Translating it yields CAISELTGGGYTF.

The chain recombines TRBV30 with TRBJ1-6; D is ambiguous. The CDR3 contains 12 residues. V lost 4 bases and J lost 8, with 9 bases in between. Germline values: CDR1 GTSNPN, CDR2 SVGIG (reference sequence). This CDR3 reads CAWTFGDSPLHF. Here the CDR3 DNA reads TGTGCCTGGACCTTCGGGGATTCACCCCTCCACTTT.

This sequence joins TRBV5-6 and TRBJ1-6; a possible D gene is TRBD1 (6 bases). V shed 2 bases and J shed 5 bases, with 14 bases lying between them. The CDR3 is 16 residues long. Germline V gives CDR1 SGHDT, CDR2 YYEEEE. This CDR3 is CASSFDRGQNNSPLHF. The CDR3 DNA is TGTGCCAGCAGCTTCGATCGAGGACAGAATAATTCACCCCTCCACTTT.

The gene calls are TRBV6-5 and TRBJ2-7; D remains unclear. The CDR3 has 14 amino acids. The germline gives CDR1 MNHEY, CDR2 SVGAGI. The V end lost 7 bases, the J end lost 3 bases, and 16 bases lay between the germline ends. CDR3 coding DNA: TGTGCCAGCACCCCGTCTTCTCAGATCTACGAGCAGTACTTC. Translating it yields CASTPSSQIYEQYF.